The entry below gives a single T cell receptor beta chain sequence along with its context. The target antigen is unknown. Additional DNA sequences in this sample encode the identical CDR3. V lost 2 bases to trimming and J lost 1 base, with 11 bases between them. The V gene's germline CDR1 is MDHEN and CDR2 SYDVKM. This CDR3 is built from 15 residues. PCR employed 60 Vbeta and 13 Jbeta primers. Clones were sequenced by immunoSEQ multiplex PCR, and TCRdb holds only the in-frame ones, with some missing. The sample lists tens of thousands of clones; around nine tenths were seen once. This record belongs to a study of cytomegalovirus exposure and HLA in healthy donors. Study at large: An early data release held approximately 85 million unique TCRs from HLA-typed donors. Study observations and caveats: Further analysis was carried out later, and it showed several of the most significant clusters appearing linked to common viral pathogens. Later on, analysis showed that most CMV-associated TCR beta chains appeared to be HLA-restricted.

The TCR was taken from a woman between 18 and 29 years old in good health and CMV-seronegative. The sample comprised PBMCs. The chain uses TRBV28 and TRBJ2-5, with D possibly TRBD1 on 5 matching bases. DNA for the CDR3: TGTGCCAGCAGTTTACCCCAGGACATCCAAGAGACCCAGTACTTC. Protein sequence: CASSLPQDIQETQYF.